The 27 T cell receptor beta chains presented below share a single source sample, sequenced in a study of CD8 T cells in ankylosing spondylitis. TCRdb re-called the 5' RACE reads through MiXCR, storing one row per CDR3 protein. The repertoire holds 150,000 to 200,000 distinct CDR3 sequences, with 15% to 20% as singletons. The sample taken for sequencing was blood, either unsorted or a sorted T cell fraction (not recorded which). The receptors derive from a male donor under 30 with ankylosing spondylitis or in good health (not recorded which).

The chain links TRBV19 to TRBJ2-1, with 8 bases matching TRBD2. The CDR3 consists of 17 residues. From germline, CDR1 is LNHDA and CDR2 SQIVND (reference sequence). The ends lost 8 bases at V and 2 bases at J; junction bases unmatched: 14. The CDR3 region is CASGFTRREGAYNEQFF. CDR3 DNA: TGTGCCAGTGGTTTCACTAGACGGGAGGGTGCCTACAATGAGCAGTTCTTC.

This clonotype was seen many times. CDR3 loop: CASSQGDTGELFF. The CDR3 DNA follows: TGTGCCAGCAGCCAAGGGGACACCGGGGAGCTGTTTTTT. J is TRBJ2-2 and V is TRBV3-1; D is unresolved. V was trimmed by 1 base and J by 3 bases, leaving 3 bases between them. Germline V gene sequence: CDR1 LGHDT, CDR2 YNNKEL (reference sequence). The CDR3 spans 13 residues. Looking up the rest from reference TRBV3-1 and TRBJ2-2 gives the full variable domain: DTAVSQTPKYLVTQMGNDKSIKCEQNLGHDTMYWYKQDSKKFLKIMFSYNNKELIINETVPNRFSPKSPDKAHLNLHINSLELGDSAVYFCASSQGDTGELFFGEGSRLTVL.

The CDR3 region has the DNA TGCAGCGTTGGCGGACTAGGCTACGAGCAGTACTTC. It specifies CSVGGLGYEQYF. V usage is TRBV29-1 and J usage is TRBJ2-7, with TRBD2 identical over 7 bases. Per the germline V gene, CDR1 is SQVTM and CDR2 is ANQGSEA. The length of the CDR3 is 12 residues. V trimming: 4 bases; J trimming: 3 bases; junction bases outside the gene matches: 3.

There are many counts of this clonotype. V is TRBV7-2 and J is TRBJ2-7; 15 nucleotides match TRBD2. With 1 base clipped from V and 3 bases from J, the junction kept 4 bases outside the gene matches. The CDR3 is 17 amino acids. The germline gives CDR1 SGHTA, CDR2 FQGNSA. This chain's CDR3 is CASSLGGTSGRFYEQYF. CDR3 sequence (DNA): TGTGCCAGCAGCTTAGGAGGGACTAGCGGGAGGTTCTACGAGCAGTACTTC.

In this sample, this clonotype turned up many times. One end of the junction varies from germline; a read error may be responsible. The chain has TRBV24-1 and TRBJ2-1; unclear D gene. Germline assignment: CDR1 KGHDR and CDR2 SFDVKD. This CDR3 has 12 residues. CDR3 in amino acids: CATRDGLFEQFF. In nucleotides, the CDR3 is TGTGCCACCCGTGACGGATTGTTTGAGCAGTTCTTC.

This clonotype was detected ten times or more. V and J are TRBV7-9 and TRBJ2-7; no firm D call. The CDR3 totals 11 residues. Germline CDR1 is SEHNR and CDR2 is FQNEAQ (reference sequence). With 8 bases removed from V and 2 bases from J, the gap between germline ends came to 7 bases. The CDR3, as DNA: TGTGCCAGCCCCGACCCCTACGAGCAGTACTTC. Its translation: CASPDPYEQYF.

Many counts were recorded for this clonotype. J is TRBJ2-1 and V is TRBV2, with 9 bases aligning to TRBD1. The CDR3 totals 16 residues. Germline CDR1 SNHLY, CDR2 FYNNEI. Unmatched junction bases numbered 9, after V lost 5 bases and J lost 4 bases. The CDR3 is CASSLIAGTGYNEQFF. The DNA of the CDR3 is TGTGCCAGCAGTTTAATAGCCGGGACAGGGTACAATGAGCAGTTCTTC. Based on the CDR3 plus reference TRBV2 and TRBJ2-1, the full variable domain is EPEVTQTPSHQVTQMGQEVILRCVPISNHLYFYWYRQILGQKVEFLVSFYNNEISEKSEIFDDQFSVERPDGSNFTLKIRSTKLEDSAMYFCASSLIAGTGYNEQFFGPGTRLTVL.

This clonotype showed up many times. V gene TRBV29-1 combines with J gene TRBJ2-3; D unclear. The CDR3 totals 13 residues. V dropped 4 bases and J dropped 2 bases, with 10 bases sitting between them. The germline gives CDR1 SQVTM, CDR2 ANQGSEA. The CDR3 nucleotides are TGCAGCGTTGTAACAGCGTTCACAGATACGCAGTATTTT. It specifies CSVVTAFTDTQYF.

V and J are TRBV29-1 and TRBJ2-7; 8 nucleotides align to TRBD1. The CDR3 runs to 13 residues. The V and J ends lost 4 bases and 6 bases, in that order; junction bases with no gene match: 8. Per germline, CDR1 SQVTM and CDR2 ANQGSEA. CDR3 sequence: CSVVFGQGREQYF. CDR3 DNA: TGCAGCGTTGTGTTTGGACAGGGCCGCGAGCAGTACTTC.

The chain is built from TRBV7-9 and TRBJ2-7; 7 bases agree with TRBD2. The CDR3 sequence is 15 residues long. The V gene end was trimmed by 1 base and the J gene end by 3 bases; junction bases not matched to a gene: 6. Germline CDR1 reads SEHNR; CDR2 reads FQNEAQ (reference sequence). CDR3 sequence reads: CASSLGGGSLYEQYF. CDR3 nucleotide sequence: TGTGCCAGCAGCTTAGGAGGCGGGAGTCTCTACGAGCAGTACTTC.

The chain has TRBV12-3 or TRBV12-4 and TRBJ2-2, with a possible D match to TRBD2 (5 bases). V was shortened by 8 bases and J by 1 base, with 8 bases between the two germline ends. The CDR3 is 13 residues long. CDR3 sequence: CASRTRNTGELFF. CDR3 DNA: TGTGCCAGCCGAACTAGGAACACCGGGGAGCTGTTTTTT.

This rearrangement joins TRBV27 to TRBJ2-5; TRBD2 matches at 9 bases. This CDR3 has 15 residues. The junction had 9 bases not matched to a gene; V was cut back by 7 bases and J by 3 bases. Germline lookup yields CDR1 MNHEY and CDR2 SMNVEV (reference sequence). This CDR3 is CASKGLAGNEETQYF. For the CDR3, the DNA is TGTGCCAGCAAGGGGCTAGCGGGAAACGAAGAGACCCAGTACTTC.

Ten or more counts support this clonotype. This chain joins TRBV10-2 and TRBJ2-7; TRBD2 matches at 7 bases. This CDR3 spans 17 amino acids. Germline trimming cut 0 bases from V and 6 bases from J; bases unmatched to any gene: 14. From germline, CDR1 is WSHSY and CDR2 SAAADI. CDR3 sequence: CASSESPGLHLSGEQYV. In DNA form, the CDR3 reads TGCGCCAGCAGTGAGTCCCCGGGACTACACCTCTCGGGCGAGCAGTACGTC.

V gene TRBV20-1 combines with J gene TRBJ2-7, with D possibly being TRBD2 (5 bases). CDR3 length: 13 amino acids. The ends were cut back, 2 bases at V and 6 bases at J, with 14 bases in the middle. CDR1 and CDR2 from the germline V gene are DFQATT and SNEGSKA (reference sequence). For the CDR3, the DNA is TGCAGTGCTAGATTTAGCGAAATCGGCGAGCAGTACGTC. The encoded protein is CSARFSEIGEQYV.

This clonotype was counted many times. CDR3 coding DNA: TGCGCCAGCAGCTTGGGGGCCGGTAGGCAGCCGAACGGTCTACGGTTTTTT. Protein: CASSLGAGRQPNGLRFF. The rearrangement joins TRBV5-1 to TRBJ2-2; D unresolved. The length of the CDR3 is 17 residues. The ends were cut back, 0 bases at V and 16 bases at J, with 28 bases in the middle. Per the germline V gene, CDR1 is SGHRS and CDR2 is YFSETQ.

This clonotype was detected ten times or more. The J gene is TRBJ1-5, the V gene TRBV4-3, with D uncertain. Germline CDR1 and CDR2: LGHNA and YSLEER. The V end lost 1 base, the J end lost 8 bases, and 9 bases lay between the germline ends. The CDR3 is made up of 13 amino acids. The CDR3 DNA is TGCGCCAGCAGCCAAGGTTTTATCGAGCCCCAGCATTTT. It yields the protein CASSQGFIEPQHF.

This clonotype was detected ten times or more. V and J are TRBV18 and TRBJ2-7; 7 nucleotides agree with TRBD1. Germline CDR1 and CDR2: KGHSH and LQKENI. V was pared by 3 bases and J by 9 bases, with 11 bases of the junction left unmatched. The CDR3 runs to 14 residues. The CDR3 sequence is CASSPRDSPIGQYF. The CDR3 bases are TGTGCCAGCTCACCTCGGGACAGTCCGATAGGGCAGTACTTC.

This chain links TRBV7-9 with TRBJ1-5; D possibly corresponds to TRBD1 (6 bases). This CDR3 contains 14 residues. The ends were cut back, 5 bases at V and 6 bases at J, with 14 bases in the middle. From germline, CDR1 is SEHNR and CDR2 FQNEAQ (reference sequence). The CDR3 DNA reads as TGTGCCAGCAGCCATCAGGGGATGAGTCAGCCCCAGCATTTT. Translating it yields CASSHQGMSQPQHF.

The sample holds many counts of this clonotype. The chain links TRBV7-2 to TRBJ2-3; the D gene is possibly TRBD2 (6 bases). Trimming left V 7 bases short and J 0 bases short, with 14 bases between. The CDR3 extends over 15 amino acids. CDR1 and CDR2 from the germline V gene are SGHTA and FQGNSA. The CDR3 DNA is TGTGCCAGCATCACGGGGCGGGGAAGCACAGATACGCAGTATTTT. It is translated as CASITGRGSTDTQYF.

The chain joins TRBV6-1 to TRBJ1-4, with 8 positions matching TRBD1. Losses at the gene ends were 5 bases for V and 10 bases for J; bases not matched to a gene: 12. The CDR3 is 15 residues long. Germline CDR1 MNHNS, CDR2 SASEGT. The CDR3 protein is CASSSRTGRGGKLFF. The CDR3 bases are TGTGCCAGCAGTAGCAGGACAGGGAGGGGAGGAAAACTGTTTTTT.

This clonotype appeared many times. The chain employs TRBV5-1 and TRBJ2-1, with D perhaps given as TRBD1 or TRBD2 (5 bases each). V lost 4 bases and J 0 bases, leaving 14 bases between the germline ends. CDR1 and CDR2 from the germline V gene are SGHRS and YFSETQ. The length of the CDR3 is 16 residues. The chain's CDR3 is CASSGWPGSSYNEQFF. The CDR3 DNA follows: TGCGCCAGCAGCGGATGGCCAGGGAGCTCCTACAATGAGCAGTTCTTC.

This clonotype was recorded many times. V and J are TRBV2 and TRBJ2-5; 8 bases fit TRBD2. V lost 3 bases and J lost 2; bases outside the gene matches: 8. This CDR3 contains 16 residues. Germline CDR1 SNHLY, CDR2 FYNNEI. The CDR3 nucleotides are TGTGCCAGCAGTGACCCGGCGGGAGGTTGGCAAGAGACCCAGTACTTC. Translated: CASSDPAGGWQETQYF. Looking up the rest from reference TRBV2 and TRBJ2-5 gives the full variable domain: EPEVTQTPSHQVTQMGQEVILRCVPISNHLYFYWYRQILGQKVEFLVSFYNNEISEKSEIFDDQFSVERPDGSNFTLKIRSTKLEDSAMYFCASSDPAGGWQETQYFGPGTRLLVL.

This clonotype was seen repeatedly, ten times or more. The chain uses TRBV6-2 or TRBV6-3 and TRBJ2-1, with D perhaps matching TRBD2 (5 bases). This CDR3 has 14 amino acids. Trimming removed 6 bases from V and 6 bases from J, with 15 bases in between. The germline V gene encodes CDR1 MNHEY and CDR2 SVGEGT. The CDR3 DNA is TGTGCCAGCAGCCCCACACCGGCGGGCAATGAGCAGTTCTTC. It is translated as CASSPTPAGNEQFF.

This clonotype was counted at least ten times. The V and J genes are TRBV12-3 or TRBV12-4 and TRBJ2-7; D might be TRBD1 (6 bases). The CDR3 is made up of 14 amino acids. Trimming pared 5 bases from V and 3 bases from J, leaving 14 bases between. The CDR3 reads CASSRGQLLYEQYF. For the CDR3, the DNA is TGTGCCAGCAGTCGCGGACAGCTCCTCTACGAGCAGTACTTC.

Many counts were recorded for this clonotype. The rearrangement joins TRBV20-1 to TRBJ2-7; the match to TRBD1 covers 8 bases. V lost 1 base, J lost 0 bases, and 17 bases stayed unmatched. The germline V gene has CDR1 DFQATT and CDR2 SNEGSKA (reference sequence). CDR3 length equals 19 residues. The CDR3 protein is CSARVLWGQEWGSSYEQYF. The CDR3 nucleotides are TGCAGTGCTAGAGTTCTATGGGGACAGGAGTGGGGGAGCTCCTACGAGCAGTACTTC.

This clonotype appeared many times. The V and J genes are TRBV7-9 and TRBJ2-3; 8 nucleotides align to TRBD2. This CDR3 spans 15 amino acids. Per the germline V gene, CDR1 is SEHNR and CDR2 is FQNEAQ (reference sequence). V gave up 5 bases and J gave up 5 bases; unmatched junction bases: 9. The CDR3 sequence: CASSRVTGGRDTQYF. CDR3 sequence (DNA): TGTGCCAGCAGCCGAGTAACGGGAGGGCGAGATACGCAGTATTTT.

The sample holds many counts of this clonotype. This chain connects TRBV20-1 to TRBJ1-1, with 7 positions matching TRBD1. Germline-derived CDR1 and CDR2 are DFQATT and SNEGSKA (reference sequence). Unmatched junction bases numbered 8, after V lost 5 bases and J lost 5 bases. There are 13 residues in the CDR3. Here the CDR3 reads CSAARQGRTEAFF. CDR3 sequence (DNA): TGCAGTGCTGCCCGACAGGGAAGGACTGAAGCTTTCTTT.